This TCR beta chain was identified in a study of monozygotic twins with inflammatory bowel disease. General study results and limits: Support for a single strong signal or clonotype associated with IBD was absent. Researchers reported no repertoire similarity difference between concordant and discordant twins, possibly from limited power.

CDR1 and CDR2 (germline): SGHVS, FNYEAQ. The CDR3 runs 15 residues. Points on this clonotype: Its antigen is unidentified.

TCRdb reanalyzed the 5' RACE reads, giving one entry per CDR3 protein sequence and no DNA. The sample holds around 380,000 distinct CDR3 sequences. Investigators extracted total RNA from whole blood and did not sort T cells. Material for sequencing was blood. The chain employs TRBV7-6 and TRBJ2-7; TCRdb's D gene call, TRBD2, goes unchecked for lack of DNA. This receptor was taken from a human donor with ulcerative colitis or Crohn's disease, or a healthy co-twin of an affected twin (not recorded which). The CDR3 here is CASSLDVGEGYEQYF.